In its sample, the clone carrying this T cell receptor (beta chain) was seen many times. The target antigen is unknown. Sample-barcoded 5' priming and a J-beta primer mix drove a second PCR of about 6 to 11 cycles. With 12 random nucleotides, a template-switch adaptor tagged each individual cDNA molecule. Sequencing yielded, for each sample, at least 2.5 million paired-end reads carrying CDR3. TCRdb reanalysed the 5' RACE reads using MiXCR and keeps one entry per CDR3 protein. The table records 850,000 to 1,000,000 distinct CDR3 sequences, roughly 50% of them present only once. This sample was taken from a study of blood T cells in healthy people across ages. Whole-study findings and limits: The lack of PBMC sorting stopped any conclusive naive versus antigen-experienced comparison.

The origin of this receptor is a man in his thirties or forties in good health. The source material was blood.

CDR3 sequence: CASSDDLRPQHF. The CDR3 DNA reads TGTGCCAGCTCCGATGACTTAAGGCCCCAGCATTTT. This rearrangement joins TRBV18 to TRBJ1-5; D is unclear. The CDR3 extends over 12 amino acids. Trimming pared 6 bases from V and 9 bases from J, leaving 12 bases between. CDR1 and CDR2 (germline): KGHSH, LQKENI.